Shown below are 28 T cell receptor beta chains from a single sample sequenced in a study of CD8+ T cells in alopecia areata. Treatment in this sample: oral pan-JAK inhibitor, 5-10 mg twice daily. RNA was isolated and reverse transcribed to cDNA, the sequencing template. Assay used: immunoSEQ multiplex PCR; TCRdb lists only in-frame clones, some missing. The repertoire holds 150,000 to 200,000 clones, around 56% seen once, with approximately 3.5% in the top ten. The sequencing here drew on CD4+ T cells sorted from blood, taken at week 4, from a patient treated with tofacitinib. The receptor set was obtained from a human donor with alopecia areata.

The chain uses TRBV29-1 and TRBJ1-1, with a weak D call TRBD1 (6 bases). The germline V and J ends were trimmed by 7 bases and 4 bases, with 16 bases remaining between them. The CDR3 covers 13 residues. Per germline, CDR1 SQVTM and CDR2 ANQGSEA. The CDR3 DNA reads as TGCAGCGCTACCTCCGCCAGGGGCACTGAAGCTTTCTTT. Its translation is CSATSARGTEAFF. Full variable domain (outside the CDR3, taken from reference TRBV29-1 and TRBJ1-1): SAVISQKPSRDICQRGTSLTIQCQVDSQVTMMFWYRQQPGQSLTLIATANQGSEATYESGFVIDKFPISRPNLTFSTLTVSNMSPEDSSIYLCSATSARGTEAFFGQGTRLTVV.

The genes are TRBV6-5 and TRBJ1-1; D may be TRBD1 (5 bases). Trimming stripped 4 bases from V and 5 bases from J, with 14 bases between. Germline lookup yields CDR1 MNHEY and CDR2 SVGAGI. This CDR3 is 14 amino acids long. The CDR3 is CASSSDRRRTEAFF. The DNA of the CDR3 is TGTGCCAGCAGTTCCGACAGAAGAAGGACTGAAGCTTTCTTT.

For the CDR3, the DNA is TGTGCCAGCAGCTTAGTACGCGGGCTCCCTGGGGCCAACGTCCTGACTTTC. This gives the protein CASSLVRGLPGANVLTF. The genes are TRBV7-9 and TRBJ2-6; tentatively, D is TRBD2 (5 bases). The CDR3 totals 17 residues. V lost 1 base and J 2 bases, leaving 12 bases between the germline ends. CDR1 SEHNR and CDR2 FQNEAQ come from the germline V gene (reference sequence).

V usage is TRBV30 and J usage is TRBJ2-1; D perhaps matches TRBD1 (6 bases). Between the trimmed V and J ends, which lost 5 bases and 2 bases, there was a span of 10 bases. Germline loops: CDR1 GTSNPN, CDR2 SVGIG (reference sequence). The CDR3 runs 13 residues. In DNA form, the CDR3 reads TGTGCCTGGGGGACAACAGCCTACAATGAGCAGTTCTTC. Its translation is CAWGTTAYNEQFF.

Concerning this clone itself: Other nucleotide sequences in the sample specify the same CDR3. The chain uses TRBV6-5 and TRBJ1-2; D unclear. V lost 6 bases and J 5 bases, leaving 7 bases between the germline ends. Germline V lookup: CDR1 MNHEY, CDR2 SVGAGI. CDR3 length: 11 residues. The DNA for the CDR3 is TGTGCCAGCAGACGGGGTTATGGCTACACCTTC. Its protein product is CASRRGYGYTF.

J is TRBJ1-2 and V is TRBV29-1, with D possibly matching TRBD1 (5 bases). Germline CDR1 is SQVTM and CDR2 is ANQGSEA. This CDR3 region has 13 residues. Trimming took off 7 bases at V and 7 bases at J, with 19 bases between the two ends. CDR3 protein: CSGRRGTIGGYTF. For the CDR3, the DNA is TGCAGCGGCCGTCGCGGGACTATCGGTGGCTACACCTTC. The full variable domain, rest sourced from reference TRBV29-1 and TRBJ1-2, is SAVISQKPSRDICQRGTSLTIQCQVDSQVTMMFWYRQQPGQSLTLIATANQGSEATYESGFVIDKFPISRPNLTFSTLTVSNMSPEDSSIYLCSGRRGTIGGYTFGSGTRLTVV.

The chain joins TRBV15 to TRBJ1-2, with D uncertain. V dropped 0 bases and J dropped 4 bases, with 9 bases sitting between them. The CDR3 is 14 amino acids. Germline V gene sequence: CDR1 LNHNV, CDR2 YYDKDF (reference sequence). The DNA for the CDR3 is TGTGCCACCAGCAGAGATTCAGGCCCCTATGGCTACACCTTC. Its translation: CATSRDSGPYGYTF.

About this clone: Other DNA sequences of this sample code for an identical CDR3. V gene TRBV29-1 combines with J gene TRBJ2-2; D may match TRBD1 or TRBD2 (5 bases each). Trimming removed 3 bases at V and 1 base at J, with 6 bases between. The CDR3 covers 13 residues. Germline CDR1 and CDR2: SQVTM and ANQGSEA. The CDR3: CSVDGGNTGELFF. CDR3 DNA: TGCAGCGTTGATGGGGGGAACACCGGGGAGCTGTTTTTT.

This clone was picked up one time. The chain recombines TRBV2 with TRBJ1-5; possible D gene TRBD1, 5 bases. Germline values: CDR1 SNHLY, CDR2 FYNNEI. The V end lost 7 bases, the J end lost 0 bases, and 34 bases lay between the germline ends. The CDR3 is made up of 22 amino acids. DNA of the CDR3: TGTGCCAGCACCCGAGCGAGAGGGACCGGGCCTAACGGGCTTTATAGCAATCAGCCCCAGCATTTT. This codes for CASTRARGTGPNGLYSNQPQHF. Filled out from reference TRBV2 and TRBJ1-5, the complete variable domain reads EPEVTQTPSHQVTQMGQEVILRCVPISNHLYFYWYRQILGQKVEFLVSFYNNEISEKSEIFDDQFSVERPDGSNFTLKIRSTKLEDSAMYFCASTRARGTGPNGLYSNQPQHFGDGTRLSIL.

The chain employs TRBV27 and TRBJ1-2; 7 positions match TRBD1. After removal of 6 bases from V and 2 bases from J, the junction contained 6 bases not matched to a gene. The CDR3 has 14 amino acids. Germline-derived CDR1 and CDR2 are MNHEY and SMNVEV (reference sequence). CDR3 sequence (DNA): TGTGCCAGCAGGCGACAGGGCGTAAACTATGGCTACACCTTC. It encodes CASRRQGVNYGYTF.

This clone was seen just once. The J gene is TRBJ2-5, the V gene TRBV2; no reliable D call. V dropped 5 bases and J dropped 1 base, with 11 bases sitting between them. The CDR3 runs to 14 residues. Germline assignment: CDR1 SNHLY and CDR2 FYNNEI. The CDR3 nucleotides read TGTGCCAGCAGTTACACCCCCGGCCAAGAGACCCAGTACTTC. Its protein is CASSYTPGQETQYF.

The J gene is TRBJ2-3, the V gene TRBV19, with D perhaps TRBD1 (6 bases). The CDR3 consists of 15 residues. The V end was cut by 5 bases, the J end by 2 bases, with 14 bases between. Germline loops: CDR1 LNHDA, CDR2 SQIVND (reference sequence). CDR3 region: CASSGTTLPTDTQYF. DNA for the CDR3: TGTGCCAGTAGTGGGACAACCCTTCCCACAGATACGCAGTATTTT.

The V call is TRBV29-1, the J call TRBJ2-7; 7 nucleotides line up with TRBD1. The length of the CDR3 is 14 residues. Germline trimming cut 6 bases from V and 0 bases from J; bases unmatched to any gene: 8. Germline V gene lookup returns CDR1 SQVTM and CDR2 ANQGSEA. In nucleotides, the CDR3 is TGCAGCGTCCCGTTGACAGGGTCCTCCTACGAGCAGTACTTC. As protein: CSVPLTGSSYEQYF.

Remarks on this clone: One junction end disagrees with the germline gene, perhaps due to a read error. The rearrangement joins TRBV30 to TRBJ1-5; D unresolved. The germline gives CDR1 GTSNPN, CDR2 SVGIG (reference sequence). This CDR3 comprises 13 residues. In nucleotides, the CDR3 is TGTGCATGGACCAGCTATAGCAATCAGCCCCAGCATTTT. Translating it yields CAWTSYSNQPQHF.

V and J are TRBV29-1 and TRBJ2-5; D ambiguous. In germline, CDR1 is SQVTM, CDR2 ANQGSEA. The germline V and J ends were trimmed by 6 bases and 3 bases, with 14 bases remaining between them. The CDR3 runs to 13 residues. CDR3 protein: CSVHGRQKETQYF. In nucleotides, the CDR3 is TGCAGCGTGCATGGGCGGCAGAAAGAGACCCAGTACTTC.

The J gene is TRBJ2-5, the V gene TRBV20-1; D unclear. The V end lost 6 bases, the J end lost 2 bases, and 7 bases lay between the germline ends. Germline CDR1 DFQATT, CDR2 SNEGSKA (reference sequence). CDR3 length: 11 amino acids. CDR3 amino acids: CSAHRQETQYF. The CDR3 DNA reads TGCAGTGCCCATCGACAAGAGACCCAGTACTTC.

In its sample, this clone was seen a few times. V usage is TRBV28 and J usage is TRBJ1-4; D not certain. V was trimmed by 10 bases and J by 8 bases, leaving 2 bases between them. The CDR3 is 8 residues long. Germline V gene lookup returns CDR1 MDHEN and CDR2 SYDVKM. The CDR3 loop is CANEKLFF. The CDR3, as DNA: TGTGCCAACGAAAAACTGTTTTTT.

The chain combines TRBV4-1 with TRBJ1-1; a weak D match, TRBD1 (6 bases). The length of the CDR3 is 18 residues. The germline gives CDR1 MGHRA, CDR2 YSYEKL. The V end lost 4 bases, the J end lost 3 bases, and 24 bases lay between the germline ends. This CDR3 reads CASSRLLSSREGDTEAFF. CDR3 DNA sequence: TGCGCCAGCAGCCGCCTACTAAGCTCAAGGGAGGGGGACACTGAAGCTTTCTTT.

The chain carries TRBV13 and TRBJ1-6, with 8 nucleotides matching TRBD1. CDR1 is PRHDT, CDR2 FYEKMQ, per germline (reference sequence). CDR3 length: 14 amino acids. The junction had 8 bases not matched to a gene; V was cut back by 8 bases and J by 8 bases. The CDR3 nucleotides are TGTGCCAGCTATAGGACAGGGCGCGATTCACCCCTCCACTTT. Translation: CASYRTGRDSPLHF.

For the CDR3, the DNA is TGTGCCTGGAGTTACGGACACGGCACAGATACGCAGTATTTT. Its protein is CAWSYGHGTDTQYF. The V and J genes are TRBV30 and TRBJ2-3; perhaps TRBD1 as D (5 bases). CDR1 and CDR2 from the germline V gene are GTSNPN and SVGIG (reference sequence). The CDR3 is 14 amino acids. Trimming shortened V by 2 bases and J by 1 base, and 10 bases separated the two germline ends.

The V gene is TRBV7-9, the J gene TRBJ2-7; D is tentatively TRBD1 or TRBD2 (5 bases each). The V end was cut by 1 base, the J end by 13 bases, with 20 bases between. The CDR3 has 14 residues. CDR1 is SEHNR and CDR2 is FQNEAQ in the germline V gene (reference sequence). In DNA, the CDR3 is TGTGCCAGCAGCTTAGAGGGACCCTATGATACGGTCTACTTC. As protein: CASSLEGPYDTVYF.

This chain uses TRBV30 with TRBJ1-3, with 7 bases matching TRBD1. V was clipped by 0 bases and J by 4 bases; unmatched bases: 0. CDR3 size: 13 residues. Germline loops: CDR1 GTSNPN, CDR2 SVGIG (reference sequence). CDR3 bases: TGTGCCTGGAGTGTAGGGGGCGGAAACACCATATATTTT. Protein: CAWSVGGGNTIYF.

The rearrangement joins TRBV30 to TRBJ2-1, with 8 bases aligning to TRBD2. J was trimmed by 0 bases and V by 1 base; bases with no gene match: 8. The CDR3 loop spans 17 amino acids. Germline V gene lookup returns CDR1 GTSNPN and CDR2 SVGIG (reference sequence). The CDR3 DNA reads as TGTGCCTGGAGTGGAGGGCGGGGGGAGAGCTCCTACAATGAGCAGTTCTTC. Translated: CAWSGGRGESSYNEQFF. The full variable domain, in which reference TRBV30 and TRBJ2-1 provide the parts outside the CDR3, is SQTIHQWPATLVQPVGSPLSLECTVEGTSNPNLYWYRQAAGRGLQLLFYSVGIGQISSEVPQNLSASRPQDRQFILSSKKLLLSDSGFYLCAWSGGRGESSYNEQFFGPGTRLTVL.

CDR3 DNA sequence: TGCGCCAGCAGCTTAAGGGGACAGGCGAACACCGGGGAGCTGTTTTTT. This translates into CASSLRGQANTGELFF. The chain uses TRBV5-1 and TRBJ2-2; 8 bases fit TRBD1. J lost 0 bases, V lost 2 bases, and 3 bases had no gene match. CDR1 is SGHRS and CDR2 is YFSETQ in the germline V gene. The CDR3 is made up of 16 amino acids.

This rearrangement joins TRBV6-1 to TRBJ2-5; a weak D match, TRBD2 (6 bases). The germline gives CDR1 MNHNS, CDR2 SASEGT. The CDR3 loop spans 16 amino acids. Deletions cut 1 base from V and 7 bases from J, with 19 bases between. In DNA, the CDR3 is TGTGCCAGCAGTGAAGTTGGCGGGACCCGACCGGGGACCCAGTACTTC. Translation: CASSEVGGTRPGTQYF.

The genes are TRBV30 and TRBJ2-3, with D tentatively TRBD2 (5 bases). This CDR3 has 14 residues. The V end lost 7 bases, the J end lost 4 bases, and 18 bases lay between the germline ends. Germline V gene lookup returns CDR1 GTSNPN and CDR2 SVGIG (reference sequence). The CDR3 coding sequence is TGTGCCTCGCCGCGGATAGCGTGGGCAGATACGCAGTATTTT. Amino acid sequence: CASPRIAWADTQYF.

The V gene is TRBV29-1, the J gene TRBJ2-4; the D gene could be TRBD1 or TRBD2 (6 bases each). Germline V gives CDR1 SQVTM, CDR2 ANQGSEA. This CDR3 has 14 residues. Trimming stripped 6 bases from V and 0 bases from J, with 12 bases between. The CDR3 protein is CSVAGHLAKNIQYF. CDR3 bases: TGCAGCGTCGCGGGACACTTAGCCAAAAACATTCAGTACTTC.

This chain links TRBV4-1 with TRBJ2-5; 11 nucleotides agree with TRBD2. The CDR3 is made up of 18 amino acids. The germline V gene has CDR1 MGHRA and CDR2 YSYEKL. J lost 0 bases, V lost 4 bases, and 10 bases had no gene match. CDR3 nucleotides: TGCGCCAGCAGCCCGGACTCAGGACTAGCGGGTAACCAAGAGACCCAGTACTTC. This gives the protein CASSPDSGLAGNQETQYF.